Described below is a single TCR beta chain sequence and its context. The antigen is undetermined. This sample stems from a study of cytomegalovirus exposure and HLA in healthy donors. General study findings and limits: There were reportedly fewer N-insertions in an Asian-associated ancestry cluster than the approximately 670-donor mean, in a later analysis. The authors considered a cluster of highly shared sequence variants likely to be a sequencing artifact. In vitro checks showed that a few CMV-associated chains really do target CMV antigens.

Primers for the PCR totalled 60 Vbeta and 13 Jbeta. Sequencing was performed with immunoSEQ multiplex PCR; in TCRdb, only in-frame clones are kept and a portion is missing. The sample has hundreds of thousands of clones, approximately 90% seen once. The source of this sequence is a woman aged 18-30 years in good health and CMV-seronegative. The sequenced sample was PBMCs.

CDR3 residues: CASSLAGGYNEQFF. For the CDR3, the DNA is TGTGCCAGCAGCTTGGCGGGGGGCTACAATGAGCAGTTCTTC. J is TRBJ2-1 and V is TRBV11-2; 8 nucleotides match TRBD2. The germline CDR1 and CDR2 sequences are SGHAT and FQNNGV. CDR3 size: 14 residues. V shed 3 bases, J shed 3 bases, and the junction held 1 base outside the gene matches.